This TCR beta chain was recovered during a study of T cells in Graves' hyperthyroidism and ophthalmopathy. General study findings and limits: Ophthalmopathy, as predicted by the model, came a median roughly 6.5 months after the prediction. Most clonotypes expanded in the thyroid (above 0.001) were also present in blood.

This clonotype was observed once. The antigen is unknown. This sequence may be a read error, since a much larger clone differs from it by one base. It was RNA transcripts that yielded the amplified TCR beta CDR3 regions. With the HTBI primer set, the TCR CDR3 went through a first round of RT-PCR. TCRdb reprocessed the multiplex PCR reads with MiXCR, giving one entry per CDR3 protein. The table includes fewer than 650,000 distinct CDR3 sequences, about 15% detected once. The CDR3 covers 14 residues. V was pared by 4 bases and J by 8 bases, with 15 bases between. Germline V gives CDR1 KGHSH, CDR2 LQKENI. Sequenced input: blood. This TCR came from a woman in her twenties or thirties with Graves' hyperthyroidism that later progressed to Graves' ophthalmopathy. V gene TRBV18 combines with J gene TRBJ2-1; no definite D call. The CDR3 loop reads CASSLPRSGDEQFF. The CDR3 DNA sequence: TGTGCCAGCTCACTACCCAGGTCAGGCGATGAGCAGTTCTTC.